What follows describes a single TCR beta chain. Its target is unknown. This sample is drawn from a study of T cells in localized non-small cell lung cancer. Points from the study as a whole: Investigators sequenced only a single tumor region, leaving heterogeneity possible. Appearance in adjacent lung was seen for a median around 61 of the top 100 tumor clones. Increased T cell density in blood showed an association with longer overall survival.

CDR3 size: 15 residues. Germline V lookup: CDR1 SGDLS, CDR2 YYNGEE. Trimming removed 0 bases from V and 3 bases from J; junction bases left unmatched: 4. Sequenced by immunoSEQ multiplex PCR; TCRdb stores in-frame clones only, minus some. Of about 25,000 clones in the sample, approximately 83% were seen once. The receptor comes from a male donor aged 60 or over with stage II squamous cell lung carcinoma. The J gene is TRBJ2-7, the V gene TRBV9; 9 bases map to TRBD1. This specimen was peripheral blood, taken before any cancer treatment. The CDR3 coding sequence is TGTGCCAGCAGCGTAGCTACGGGACAGGGCTACGAGCAGTACTTC. Protein product: CASSVATGQGYEQYF.